These 14 T cell receptor beta chains share one sample of origin, sequenced in a study of tumor-infiltrating lymphocytes in localized non-small cell lung cancer. The data were produced by immunoSEQ multiplex PCR, yet TCRdb's version contains in-frame clones alone and is incomplete. The profile shows approximately 4,900 clones, 66% of them singletons. The sequencing input was lung tumor tissue. The receptors were sampled from a human donor with non-small cell lung cancer.

CDR3 nucleotide sequence: TGTGCCAGCAGCCCGGGACAGGGGAACACTGAAGCTTTCTTT. Residues: CASSPGQGNTEAFF. The J gene is TRBJ1-1, the V gene TRBV7-3; 9 bases line up with TRBD1. Germline V gene sequence: CDR1 SGHTA, CDR2 FQGTGA. The CDR3 contains 14 residues. The V and J ends lost 5 bases and 1 base, in that order; junction bases with no gene match: 2.

J is TRBJ1-2 and V is TRBV30; maybe TRBD1 (5 bases). Germline lookup yields CDR1 GTSNPN and CDR2 SVGIG (reference sequence). Trimming removed 0 bases at V and 8 bases at J, with 16 bases between. This CDR3 contains 14 residues. CDR3 in DNA: TGTGCCTGGAGTGTACAACGGGGGACGGGAGGCTACACCTTC. Protein: CAWSVQRGTGGYTF.

V gene TRBV2 combines with J gene TRBJ1-3, with 8 bases lining up with TRBD1. The CDR3 loop spans 17 amino acids. J was trimmed by 0 bases and V by 8 bases; bases with no gene match: 12. Germline CDR1 and CDR2: SNHLY and FYNNEI. The CDR3, as DNA: TGTGCCAGCTGCCAGGGGGCTCAATCTAACTCTGGAAACACCATATATTTT. Translated: CASCQGAQSNSGNTIYF.

The chain joins TRBV7-9 to TRBJ2-1; TRBD2 aligns across 11 bases. V shed 2 bases and J 9 bases; nucleotides not matched to a gene: 6. The germline V gene encodes CDR1 SEHNR and CDR2 FQNEAQ (reference sequence). This CDR3 is built from 15 residues. CDR3 in amino acids: CASSLKGLAGGEQFF. CDR3 nucleotides: TGTGCCAGCAGCTTAAAGGGTCTAGCGGGAGGTGAGCAGTTCTTC.

V is TRBV27 and J is TRBJ1-2; D unresolved. CDR1 is MNHEY and CDR2 is SMNVEV in the germline V gene (reference sequence). The CDR3 runs to 13 residues. V lost 2 bases, J lost 9 bases, and 13 bases lay in between. The CDR3 region has the DNA TGTGCCAGCAGTTTAGGGAGGGCTGGGAGCTACACCTTC. As protein: CASSLGRAGSYTF.

In this sample, this clone turned up once. This chain joins TRBV29-1 and TRBJ2-1; TRBD2 matches 11 bases. Germline V gives CDR1 SQVTM, CDR2 ANQGSEA. The CDR3 extends over 15 amino acids. Unmatched junction bases numbered 6, after V lost 5 bases and J lost 3 bases. CDR3 loop: CSVSDSGRVYNEQFF. The DNA of the CDR3 is TGCAGCGTTTCCGATAGCGGGAGGGTCTACAATGAGCAGTTCTTC.

This clone was seen more than once but under ten times. This chain uses TRBV14 with TRBJ1-2, with D perhaps TRBD1 (6 bases). The CDR3 is 13 residues long. The germline V and J ends were trimmed by 6 bases and 3 bases, with 11 bases remaining between them. The V gene's germline CDR1 is SGHDN and CDR2 FVKESK. The CDR3 sequence: CASSLGADYGYTF. For the CDR3, the DNA is TGTGCCAGCAGTTTGGGGGCGGACTATGGCTACACCTTC.

The CDR3 region is CASSKRGAGGSPLHF. The CDR3 DNA follows: TGTGCCAGCAGCAAAAGGGGGGCAGGGGGTTCACCCCTCCACTTT. V gene TRBV21-1 combines with J gene TRBJ1-6; TRBD1 was called by the table and not checked on the DNA. TRBV21-1 is a pseudogene segment. The CDR3 sequence is 15 residues long.

This clone showed up just a few times. The V and J genes are TRBV5-1 and TRBJ2-3; maybe TRBD2 (5 bases). Trimming removed 2 bases at V and 4 bases at J, with 8 bases between. CDR1 SGHRS and CDR2 YFSETQ come from the germline V gene. CDR3 length: 13 amino acids. In DNA form, the CDR3 reads TGCGCCAGCAGCTTAGGAGGTTCAGATACGCAGTATTTT. It encodes CASSLGGSDTQYF.

The V gene is TRBV5-4, the J gene TRBJ2-2, with 14 bases identical to TRBD2. The V segment lost 3 bases and the J segment 6 bases; nucleotides outside the gene matches: 13. Per germline, CDR1 SGHNT and CDR2 YYREEE (reference sequence). This CDR3 is built from 19 residues. Here the CDR3 reads CASSWGPGTSGRRAGELFF. Here the CDR3 DNA reads TGTGCCAGCAGCTGGGGTCCGGGGACTAGCGGGAGACGGGCCGGGGAGCTGTTTTTT.

This clone was recorded a few times. The chain links TRBV7-9 to TRBJ1-2; D gene ambiguous. Per germline, CDR1 SEHNR and CDR2 FQNEAQ (reference sequence). The length of the CDR3 is 12 residues. Deletions cut 6 bases from V and 2 bases from J, with 7 bases between. The CDR3 DNA reads as TGTGCCAGCAGATCGGGAAACTATGGCTACACCTTC. The encoded protein is CASRSGNYGYTF.

This clone has only a few counts. The sample contains more than one DNA sequence encoding this CDR3. V and J are TRBV5-6 and TRBJ1-1; no firm D call. From germline, CDR1 is SGHDT and CDR2 YYEEEE. Deletions cut 4 bases from V and 5 bases from J, with 9 bases between. The CDR3 length is 12 residues. CDR3 amino acids: CASSLRGTEAFF. In nucleotides, the CDR3 is TGTGCCAGCAGCCTCAGAGGGACTGAAGCTTTCTTT.

This clone was counted once. The rearrangement joins TRBV9 to TRBJ2-1; 10 positions agree with TRBD2. The trim removed 0 bases at V and 9 bases at J, leaving 9 bases unmatched. CDR1 and CDR2 from the germline V gene are SGDLS and YYNGEE. The CDR3 length is 16 residues. CDR3 in amino acids: CASSVALAGVEAEQFF. Written as DNA, the CDR3 is TGTGCCAGCAGCGTAGCCCTAGCGGGGGTAGAGGCTGAGCAGTTCTTC.

The J gene is TRBJ2-2, the V gene TRBV7-6; 11 bases fit TRBD2. The CDR3 runs 16 residues. After removal of 5 bases from V and 6 bases from J, the junction contained 8 bases not matched to a gene. CDR1 and CDR2 from the germline V gene are SGHVS and FNYEAQ. This chain's CDR3 is CASSPATSGMPGELFF. CDR3 in DNA: TGTGCCAGCAGCCCGGCGACTAGCGGGATGCCCGGGGAGCTGTTTTTT.